The text below deals with one T cell receptor (beta chain). No antigen is known for it. One base away there is no much larger clone; base qualities are not given. These data come from a study of CD8+ T cells in alopecia areata (dated by TCRdb to the late 2010s). At the level of the whole study: The treated patients, all with moderate-to-severe alopecia areata, were enrolled in an open-label pilot trial of oral tofacitinib given at 5 to 10 mg twice daily. To study T cell clonal expansion in alopecia areata, the researchers applied high-throughput TCRbeta sequencing to both the C3H/HeJ mouse model and human patients. RNA was obtained with the PAXgene miRNA kit for fixed scalp, the miRNeasy kit for PBMCs, and the RNeasy kit for mouse skin. Scalp clonality was compared across normal scalp (n=4), patchy alopecia areata scalp (n=8), and alopecia totalis/universalis scalp (n=8). Amplification of TCRbeta CDR3 regions was done by immunoSEQ multiplex PCR using 35 Vbeta forward primers and 13 Jbeta reverse primers. In humans, TCRbeta sequencing was performed on scalp tissue and on sorted CD4+ and CD8+ peripheral blood T cells from healthy controls and from patients with patchy or totalis/universalis alopecia areata. Patients on tofacitinib were biopsied at baseline and after 4 and 24 weeks of treatment, and several of the patients also had a later scalp biopsy. Disease severity in treated patients was measured with the SALT score, which quantifies the percentage of affected scalp surface area. Patients stayed on tofacitinib for 6 to 18 months and then had 6 months of follow-up off drug so that delayed response and recurrence could be assessed. General findings and caveats noted by the study authors: With tofacitinib, both scalp clonality and the number of expanded CD8+ clones among the top 100 scalp clones went down significantly. Compared with normal scalp, lesional scalp, particularly in alopecia totalis/universalis, had higher clonality and more expanded CD8+ clones, which suggests antigenic drive. Unlike mouse skin, which is dominated by gammadelta T cells, normal human skin has resident alphabeta T cells that are also sequenced, and this complicates analysis of the scalp TCR repertoire. TCR sequences shared between patients were less clear than in mice, possibly partly because of HLA diversity in the patient population. Because the treated cohort was small and had only one nonresponder, larger studies are needed to examine links between baseline CD8+ expansion and response. Many expanded lesional clones persisted in scalp and blood during tofacitinib treatment, which may partly explain relapse after stopping treatment.

Libraries were constructed by the immunoSEQ multiplex PCR assay. For TCR sequencing, RNA was extracted from every sample and reverse transcribed into cDNA to serve as template. SuperScript III was used for first-strand cDNA synthesis, primed with a 2:1 mix of oligo-dT and random hexamers. A synthetic immune receptor repertoire was used to measure amplification bias, and any remaining bias was corrected computationally. The authors' pipeline ran thus. Raw reads were preprocessed for error removal, and CDR3 was defined according to IMGT conventions as running from the conserved cysteine to phenylalanine. Clonality was calculated as 1 minus Shannon entropy normalized by log2 of the number of productive unique TCRs. Whether each scalp clone was CD4 or CD8 was inferred by checking scalp TCRbeta sequences against the CD4 and CD8 repertoires from sorted blood. TCRdb limited this immuneACCESS table to in-frame rearrangements with V and J called. A share of clones is missing; checked studies link under half to unresolved V genes, and the rest is unexplained. V and J calls and clone size come straight from that table; D and trimming were deduced from the DNA. In all, the sample holds 100,000 or so clones, and roughly 60% of those were seen once. The top ten clones comprise about 16% of the sample.

This specimen's treatment or condition label, per the study, means: oral pan-JAK inhibitor, 5-10 mg twice daily. Lesional scalp punch biopsies and peripheral blood were collected from alopecia areata patients. After PBMCs were isolated by density centrifugation and stained for CD3, CD4 and CD8, a FACSAria was used to sort CD4+ and CD8+ T cells. The CDR3, cysteine through phenylalanine, is 14 amino acids long. Just CDR3 DNA is preserved here, 42 bases in frame from base 1. CDR1 MGHDK and CDR2 SYGVNS were looked up in the germline V gene. The germline V end is reduced by 6 bases and the J end by 4 bases; junction bases left unmatched: 8.

The receptor was isolated from a human donor with alopecia areata. Source: CD8+ T cells sorted from blood, taken at approximately week 56, from a patient treated with tofacitinib. The chain was built from TRBV25-1 and TRBJ1-1, with 7 middle bases fitting TRBD1. The CDR3 region reads CASRRSSGGTEAFF. The sequenced DNA: TGTGCCAGCAGGCGTTCTTCAGGGGGCACTGAAGCTTTCTTT.